These 13 T cell receptor beta chains came from one sample sequenced in a study of ipilimumab plus nivolumab after autologous stem cell transplantation. Method: immunoSEQ multiplex PCR; TCRdb's copy keeps in-frame clones and lacks some. The sample yields about 40,000 clones, more than 85% seen once. The source was PBMCs, collected in a trial of ipilimumab plus nivolumab as post-transplant consolidation. These TCRs come from a male donor with multiple myeloma.

The chain recombines TRBV6-6 with TRBJ2-5, with TRBD1 matching over 9 bases. This CDR3 comprises 16 residues. Germline CDR1 is MNHNY and CDR2 is SVGAGI (reference sequence). J lost 4 bases, V lost 6 bases, and 12 bases had no gene match. The CDR3 DNA reads as TGTGCCAGCAGCTCAAGTGACAGGGGGGTCCGAGAGACCCAGTACTTC. It yields the protein CASSSSDRGVRETQYF.

The chain links TRBV7-8 to TRBJ2-3; 10 bases are a match to TRBD2. The CDR3 runs to 15 residues. V dropped 3 bases and J dropped 1; count of bases not matched to a gene: 1. Germline loops: CDR1 SGHVS, CDR2 FQNEAQ. The CDR3 spells CASSFLAGGTDTQYF. CDR3 nucleotides: TGTGCCAGCAGCTTTCTAGCGGGAGGCACAGATACGCAGTATTTT. Full variable domain (remainder filled in from reference TRBV7-8 and TRBJ2-3): GAGVSQSPRYKVAKRGQDVALRCDPISGHVSLFWYQQALGQGPEFLTYFQNEAQLDKSGLPSDRFFAERPEGSVSTLKIQRTQQEDSAVYLCASSFLAGGTDTQYFGPGTRLTVL.

V usage is TRBV5-3 and J usage is TRBJ2-3; 7 bases align to TRBD2. TRBV5-3 counts as an open reading frame of uncertain function. This CDR3 region has 16 residues. Losses at the gene ends were 4 bases for V and 0 bases for J; bases not matched to a gene: 8. CDR3: CARSGDYCDSTDTQYF. DNA for the CDR3: TGTGCCAGAAGCGGGGACTACTGTGACAGCACAGATACGCAGTATTTT.

The chain joins TRBV28 to TRBJ1-1; a possible D gene is TRBD1 (6 bases). V dropped 8 bases and J dropped 8 bases, with 15 bases sitting between them. In germline, CDR1 is MDHEN, CDR2 SYDVKM. The CDR3 extends over 12 amino acids. This CDR3 is CASRIATGEAFF. As DNA, the CDR3 is TGTGCCAGCCGCATAGCTACAGGGGAAGCTTTCTTT.

This sequence joins TRBV19 and TRBJ2-2; D uncertain. CDR3 length: 15 amino acids. Germline V gene sequence: CDR1 LNHDA, CDR2 SQIVND (reference sequence). V was clipped by 5 bases and J by 2 bases, with 12 bases between them. Here the CDR3 reads CASSPGWVNTGELFF. CDR3 nucleotides: TGTGCCAGTAGTCCCGGGTGGGTAAACACCGGGGAGCTGTTTTTT.

The gene calls are TRBV6-5 and TRBJ2-7, with TRBD2 identical over 9 bases. This CDR3 is 14 amino acids long. CDR1 MNHEY and CDR2 SVGAGI come from the germline V gene. The V and J ends lost 4 bases and 4 bases, in that order; junction bases with no gene match: 5. CDR3: CASSSGLAFYEQYF. CDR3 nucleotides: TGTGCCAGCAGTTCGGGACTAGCTTTTTACGAGCAGTACTTC.

The chain recombines TRBV11-2 with TRBJ1-1, with 11 bases fitting TRBD1. This CDR3 contains 13 residues. The V segment lost 5 bases and the J segment 10 bases; nucleotides outside the gene matches: 6. CDR1 is SGHAT, CDR2 FQNNGV, per germline. CDR3 nucleotides: TGTGCCAGCAGCCAGGACAGGGGGCTGACAGCTTTCTTT. It is translated as CASSQDRGLTAFF.

This chain links TRBV10-1 with TRBJ2-7; 7 bases match TRBD1. The CDR3 loop spans 12 amino acids. The J segment lost 4 bases and the V segment lost 6 bases, leaving 3 bases of the junction unmatched. The germline V gene has CDR1 WNHNN and CDR2 SYGVQD (reference sequence). CDR3 protein: CASSQGEYEQYF. The CDR3 nucleotides read TGCGCCAGCAGCCAGGGGGAGTACGAGCAGTACTTC.

Of note for this clone: Relative to the germline gene, one junction end is altered; a read error may explain this. Other DNA sequences of this sample code for an identical CDR3. The genes are TRBV27 and TRBJ2-6, with D tentatively TRBD1 (8 bases). The CDR3 length is 18 residues. In germline, CDR1 is MNHEY, CDR2 SMNVEV (reference sequence). The CDR3 bases are TGTGCCAGCAGTTCCCCGGGACAGGAAATGGCGGGGGCCAACGTCCTGACCTTC. Translated, it gives CASSSPGQEMAGANVLTF.

The chain couples TRBV6-5 to TRBJ2-3, with 9 nucleotides matching TRBD1. Germline V gene data show CDR1 as MNHEY and CDR2 as SVGAGI. This CDR3 has 14 amino acids. After removal of 6 bases from V and 4 bases from J, the junction contained 5 bases not matched to a gene. This CDR3 reads CASRLQGAPDTQYF. CDR3 nucleotide sequence: TGTGCCAGCAGGTTACAGGGGGCACCAGATACGCAGTATTTT.

The V call is TRBV5-1, the J call TRBJ2-7; D unresolved. V dropped 4 bases and J dropped 2 bases, with 10 bases sitting between them. Germline CDR1 is SGHRS and CDR2 is YFSETQ. CDR3 length: 13 amino acids. CDR3 nucleotides: TGCGCCAGCAGCCAGACACTACCCTACGAGCAGTACTTC. Translating it yields CASSQTLPYEQYF.

The V and J genes are TRBV5-1 and TRBJ1-1; 8 bases agree with TRBD1. Germline lookup yields CDR1 SGHRS and CDR2 YFSETQ. The CDR3 totals 17 residues. The J segment lost 0 bases and the V segment lost 3 bases, leaving 10 bases of the junction unmatched. CDR3 in amino acids: CASSSVRTGLMNTEAFF. In DNA, the CDR3 is TGCGCCAGCAGCTCTGTAAGGACAGGGCTGATGAACACTGAAGCTTTCTTT.

This clone was detected only once. The J gene is TRBJ1-2, the V gene TRBV5-1; possibly TRBD1 for D (5 bases). Trimming took off 4 bases at V and 0 bases at J, with 13 bases between the two ends. CDR1 SGHRS and CDR2 YFSETQ come from the germline V gene. This CDR3 spans 15 amino acids. The chain's CDR3 is CASSGRGGPNYGYTF. In nucleotides, the CDR3 is TGCGCCAGCAGCGGTCGGGGCGGCCCTAACTATGGCTACACCTTC.